The 23 T cell receptor beta chains below were found in one sample sequenced in a study of vaccination and CD4 T cells after COVID-19 (dated by TCRdb to the early 2020s). The sample's treatment or condition label, in plain terms: roughly 11-day PBMC culture with coronavirus spike peptide pools or control peptides (ViraFEST assay). Antigens of these TCRs are unknown. Libraries came from PCR. The listed sequencing device is Illumina iSeq 100. At the Johns Hopkins FTIC core, DNA from the cultured CD4+ T cells underwent TCR sequencing with the Oncomine TCR Beta short-read assay. The raw public reads went through TCRdb reprocessing: fastp at Q25, MiXCR clone calling, in-frame beta chains kept. Every distinct CDR3 protein forms one entry, paired with its most common genes and DNA. This sample holds 9,500 to 10,000 distinct CDR3 sequences; approximately 40% were observed only once. The top ten clonotypes cover roughly 15% of the sample.

Sequenced: CD4+ T cells from blood, cultured in vitro. All receptors come from a human donor who had recovered from COVID-19.

Only a few counts were recorded for this clonotype. The CDR3 DNA follows: TGCAGTGCGTCCCTGGGCCCCGTTAATCAGCCCCAGCATTTT. Its translation: CSASLGPVNQPQHF. The chain combines TRBV20-1 with TRBJ1-5; D gene uncertain. V was trimmed by 6 bases and J by 4 bases, leaving 16 bases between them. This CDR3 is built from 14 residues. Looked up from germline, CDR1 is DFQATT and CDR2 is SNEGSKA (reference sequence).

This CDR3 is CASSYSKGRRGYNEQFF. The CDR3 nucleotides are TGTGCCAGCAGTTACTCTAAAGGGCGGCGAGGGTACAATGAGCAGTTCTTC. The chain couples TRBV6-5 to TRBJ2-1; D may be TRBD2 (5 bases). The ends were cut back, 0 bases at V and 4 bases at J, with 16 bases in the middle. Germline-derived CDR1 and CDR2 are MNHEY and SVGAGI. The CDR3 is made up of 17 amino acids.

CDR3 nucleotides: TGTGCTAGTGGTTTGGTACGAGGGGGGGCCCAAGAGACCCAGTACTTC. It codes for CASGLVRGGAQETQYF. The chain combines TRBV12-5 with TRBJ2-5, with D possibly being TRBD2 (7 bases). CDR1 and CDR2 (germline): LGHNT, FRNRAP. V was cut by 0 bases and J by 1 base, with 12 bases left in between. The CDR3 length is 16 residues.

The chain is built from TRBV5-1 and TRBJ2-5; TRBD2 agrees at 9 bases. The CDR3 contains 17 residues. CDR1 and CDR2 from the germline V gene are SGHRS and YFSETQ. With V trimmed by 4 bases and J by 5 bases, 15 bases remained unmatched. The CDR3 sequence is CASSPRGSGGMGETQYF. The DNA for the CDR3 is TGCGCCAGCAGCCCGCGTGGTAGCGGGGGTATGGGGGAGACCCAGTACTTC.

The CDR3 DNA reads as TGTGCCAGCAGCCCGACTCCGGCAGATACGCAGTATTTT. This codes for CASSPTPADTQYF. V and J are TRBV9 and TRBJ2-3; unclear D gene. The V end lost 4 bases, the J end lost 4 bases, and 10 bases lay between the germline ends. CDR3 size: 13 residues. CDR1 and CDR2 (germline): SGDLS, YYNGEE.

This clonotype occurred a few times. The chain joins TRBV5-6 to TRBJ1-6; a weak D match, TRBD1 (5 bases). CDR1 is SGHDT, CDR2 YYEEEE, per germline. This CDR3 is built from 16 residues. Trimming took off 2 bases at V and 7 bases at J, with 16 bases between the two ends. The CDR3: CASSFRDLGPNSPLHF. The CDR3 bases are TGTGCCAGCAGCTTCCGGGACCTAGGGCCAAATTCACCCCTCCACTTT.

J is TRBJ2-5 and V is TRBV4-1, with TRBD2 identical over 15 bases. V was pared by 4 bases and J by 5 bases, with 8 bases of the junction left unmatched. The CDR3 length is 17 residues. CDR1 is MGHRA and CDR2 is YSYEKL in the germline V gene. CDR3 amino acids: CASSPGLAGGPWETQYF. The CDR3 nucleotides are TGCGCCAGCAGCCCCGGACTAGCGGGGGGGCCGTGGGAGACCCAGTACTTC.

J is TRBJ1-1 and V is TRBV19; D perhaps matches TRBD1 (5 bases). Germline V gene lookup returns CDR1 LNHDA and CDR2 SQIVND (reference sequence). The CDR3 covers 14 residues. Trimming stripped 5 bases from V and 6 bases from J, with 16 bases between. This CDR3 is CASSSRGDGAEAFF. The CDR3 DNA follows: TGTGCCAGTAGTTCTCGGGGCGACGGAGCTGAAGCTTTCTTT.

In its sample, this clonotype was seen a few times. The rearrangement uses TRBV5-1 and TRBJ2-3; no clear D gene. Germline CDR1 and CDR2: SGHRS and YFSETQ. CDR3 length: 14 residues. V lost 0 bases and J 0 bases, leaving 5 bases between the germline ends. The CDR3 region is CASSLGPSTDTQYF. In DNA, the CDR3 is TGCGCCAGCAGCTTGGGGCCAAGCACAGATACGCAGTATTTT. Using reference TRBV5-1 and TRBJ2-3 for the parts outside the CDR3, the full variable domain is KAGVTQTPRYLIKTRGQQVTLSCSPISGHRSVSWYQQTPGQGLQFLFEYFSETQRNKGNFPGRFSGRQFSNSRSEMNVSTLELGDSALYLCASSLGPSTDTQYFGPGTRLTVL.

The J gene is TRBJ1-2, the V gene TRBV6-5, with TRBD1 identical over 11 bases. The CDR3 consists of 17 residues. Germline assignment: CDR1 MNHEY and CDR2 SVGAGI. Trimming took 2 bases from V and 4 from J; bases not matched to a gene: 9. In DNA, the CDR3 is TGTGCCAGCAGTTACATCAGGACAGGGGGCGCGGGCTATGGCTACACCTTC. Translated, it gives CASSYIRTGGAGYGYTF.

The chain employs TRBV12-3 or TRBV12-4 and TRBJ1-1; the D gene is possibly TRBD1 (5 bases). The CDR3 consists of 11 residues. V was cut by 7 bases and J by 7 bases, with 10 bases left in between. CDR3 region: CASNTGIEAFF. CDR3 in DNA: TGTGCCAGCAACACAGGAATTGAAGCTTTCTTT.

J is TRBJ1-1 and V is TRBV5-4, with D possibly being TRBD1 (5 bases). V gave up 0 bases and J gave up 0 bases, with 12 bases separating them. The germline CDR1 and CDR2 sequences are SGHNT and YYREEE (reference sequence). This CDR3 is built from 16 residues. The CDR3 spells CASSLGSGTVNTEAFF. CDR3 sequence (DNA): TGTGCCAGCAGCTTGGGATCCGGGACGGTGAACACTGAAGCTTTCTTT. Full variable domain (remainder filled in from reference TRBV5-4 and TRBJ1-1): ETGVTQSPTHLIKTRGQQVTLRCSSQSGHNTVSWYQQALGQGPQFIFQYYREEENGRGNFPPRFSGLQFPNYSSELNVNALELDDSALYLCASSLGSGTVNTEAFFGQGTRLTVV.

The sample holds a few counts of this clonotype. The chain combines TRBV5-6 with TRBJ1-5; no definite D call. The CDR3 covers 17 residues. V was pared by 0 bases and J by 4 bases, with 17 bases between. Germline CDR1 is SGHDT and CDR2 is YYEEEE. In nucleotides, the CDR3 is TGTGCCAGCAGCTTGGAGGTAAAGGGCCAGCATAATCAGCCCCAGCATTTT. It specifies CASSLEVKGQHNQPQHF.

This clonotype has more than one count but fewer than ten. The chain has TRBV19 and TRBJ1-5; TRBD1 matches 7 bases. V was clipped by 7 bases and J by 3 bases; unmatched bases: 9. The CDR3 loop spans 15 amino acids. Germline V lookup: CDR1 LNHDA, CDR2 SQIVND (reference sequence). The CDR3 sequence: CASTPGGGPNQPQHF. CDR3 coding DNA: TGTGCCAGTACCCCCGGAGGGGGCCCCAATCAGCCCCAGCATTTT.

The chain joins TRBV20-1 to TRBJ1-2; 9 bases fit TRBD1. This CDR3 spans 13 amino acids. From germline, CDR1 is DFQATT and CDR2 SNEGSKA (reference sequence). V lost 6 bases and J lost 4; bases outside the gene matches: 6. The chain's CDR3 is CSAQRTGVYGYTF. DNA of the CDR3: TGCAGTGCCCAACGGACAGGGGTCTATGGCTACACCTTC.

In this sample, this clonotype turned up once. This chain joins TRBV11-3 and TRBJ2-7; perhaps D is TRBD1 or TRBD2 (5 bases each). Looked up from germline, CDR1 is SGHNT and CDR2 is YENEEA. The CDR3 extends over 13 amino acids. The V end lost 8 bases, the J end lost 0 bases, and 11 bases lay between the germline ends. The CDR3 region has the DNA TGTGCCAGCCGGGACCGAAGCTCCTACGAGCAGTACTTC. It translates to CASRDRSSYEQYF.

The rearrangement joins TRBV6-5 to TRBJ2-5; 10 bases fit TRBD1. Germline loops: CDR1 MNHEY, CDR2 SVGAGI. The CDR3 is made up of 16 amino acids. Losses at the gene ends were 4 bases for V and 0 bases for J; bases not matched to a gene: 5. In DNA, the CDR3 is TGTGCCAGCAGTTCGGAGGACAGGGGGTACCAAGAGACCCAGTACTTC. Its translation is CASSSEDRGYQETQYF.

The sample holds a few counts of this clonotype. The chain joins TRBV20-1 to TRBJ1-2; D gene ambiguous. The CDR3 totals 13 residues. With 1 base removed from V and 8 bases from J, the gap between germline ends came to 14 bases. Germline CDR1 and CDR2: DFQATT and SNEGSKA (reference sequence). The CDR3 DNA reads as TGCAGTGCTAGAGTATCAAGTTATGAGGGCTACACCTTC. Amino acid sequence: CSARVSSYEGYTF.

This rearrangement joins TRBV5-1 to TRBJ2-1; D could derive from TRBD1 or TRBD2 (5 bases each). The CDR3 extends over 16 amino acids. Deletions cut 1 base from V and 0 bases from J, with 11 bases between. Per the germline V gene, CDR1 is SGHRS and CDR2 is YFSETQ. CDR3 protein: CASSLTGTSSYNEQFF. The CDR3 bases are TGCGCCAGCAGCTTGACGGGGACCAGCTCCTACAATGAGCAGTTCTTC.

This clonotype was seen only a few times. The J gene is TRBJ1-5, the V gene TRBV10-3; D is ambiguous. The germline V gene encodes CDR1 ENHRY and CDR2 SYGVKD. The ends were cut back, 8 bases at V and 4 bases at J, with 12 bases in the middle. The CDR3 is 13 residues long. DNA of the CDR3: TGTGCCATCTCCGGCACAGTTAATCAGCCCCAGCATTTT. Translated, it gives CAISGTVNQPQHF.

This clonotype was seen only once. The J gene is TRBJ2-5, the V gene TRBV12-5; D not resolved. The CDR3 spans 11 residues. The V gene's germline CDR1 is LGHNT and CDR2 FRNRAP. Trimming shortened V by 6 bases and J by 4 bases, and 6 bases separated the two germline ends. The CDR3 coding sequence is TGTGCTAGTGGCCCCATAGAGACCCAGTACTTC. It encodes CASGPIETQYF.

The V call is TRBV11-2, the J call TRBJ1-3; D is undetermined. Germline V gene lookup returns CDR1 SGHAT and CDR2 FQNNGV. V was pared by 2 bases and J by 1 base, with 9 bases between. The CDR3 runs to 15 residues. The CDR3 coding sequence is TGTGCCAGCAGCTTATTTCGGGGATCTGGAAACACCATATATTTT. Translated: CASSLFRGSGNTIYF.

This clonotype was picked up a small number of times. The rearrangement uses TRBV12-3 or TRBV12-4 and TRBJ2-1; D is undetermined. The CDR3 covers 15 residues. The V and J ends lost 5 bases and 4 bases respectively, with 15 bases between them. The CDR3 DNA reads as TGTGCCAGCAGTACCGGATTCTCAGAGTACAATGAGCAGTTCTTC. Protein sequence: CASSTGFSEYNEQFF.